This section outlines one T cell receptor beta chain sequence together with its context. Antigen: not known. These data are taken from a study of cytomegalovirus exposure and HLA in healthy donors. The study, taken as a whole, reports: Investigators reported more than 150 TCR beta chains as tied to cytomegalovirus.

Profiling relied on immunoSEQ multiplex PCR, and the TCRdb table lists in-frame clones only, not all of them. The sample contains 150,000 to 200,000 clones, about 80% of which appear only once. Germline CDR1 KGHSH, CDR2 LQKENI. This CDR3 is built from 18 residues. Trimming removed 2 bases from V and 4 bases from J; junction bases left unmatched: 9. The V call is TRBV18, the J call TRBJ2-3; 13 nucleotides match TRBD2. Sequencing used PBMCs. This receptor was identified in a man aged 18 to 29 in good health and CMV-seropositive. In DNA form, the CDR3 reads TGTGCCAGCTCACCATCATTGACTAGCGGGAGGTTAGCAGATACGCAGTATTTT. It yields the protein CASSPSLTSGRLADTQYF.